One and the same sample provided the 27 T cell receptor beta chains below, sequenced in a study of blood T cell repertoires in COVID-19. Measured with immunoSEQ multiplex PCR; TCRdb has only the in-frame clones, and not every one. This sample has tens of thousands of clones, with roughly 76% found just once. The sequenced material came from peripheral blood. The source is a woman in her 70s with acute or convalescent COVID-19.

The rearrangement joins TRBV6-1 to TRBJ1-5; D remains ambiguous. The CDR3 has 14 residues. Trimming shortened V by 3 bases and J by 1 base, and 7 bases separated the two germline ends. Germline V lookup: CDR1 MNHNS, CDR2 SASEGT. The CDR3: CASSEGRSNQPQHF. CDR3 in DNA: TGTGCCAGCAGTGAGGGGAGAAGCAATCAGCCCCAGCATTTT.

The chain has TRBV5-1 and TRBJ2-3, with TRBD2 matching 13 bases. The CDR3 runs to 18 residues. CDR1 is SGHRS and CDR2 is YFSETQ in the germline V gene. Trimming cost V 0 bases and J 4 bases; bases outside gene matches: 8. CDR3 coding DNA: TGCGCCAGCAGCTTGGAAGGGACTAGCGGGATTCCCCCAGATACGCAGTATTTT. It is translated as CASSLEGTSGIPPDTQYF.

The chain couples TRBV19 to TRBJ2-1, with a weak D call TRBD1 (6 bases). The germline CDR1 and CDR2 sequences are LNHDA and SQIVND (reference sequence). The CDR3 spans 14 residues. V was cut by 5 bases and J by 6 bases, with 14 bases left in between. In nucleotides, the CDR3 is TGTGCCAGTAGTCTACGATCAGGGGTCAATGAGCAGTTCTTC. It encodes CASSLRSGVNEQFF.

V usage is TRBV28 and J usage is TRBJ1-3, with a possible D match to TRBD1 (5 bases). The CDR3 runs 15 residues. V lost 6 bases, J lost 2 bases, and 14 bases lay in between. Per germline, CDR1 MDHEN and CDR2 SYDVKM. The CDR3 nucleotides read TGTGCCAGCAGGCCTGGGGGGACGACTGGAAACACCATATATTTT. Protein sequence: CASRPGGTTGNTIYF.

This clone appeared a single time. The chain couples TRBV11-2 to TRBJ2-1; 9 bases align to TRBD1. The CDR3 runs 17 residues. The germline gives CDR1 SGHAT, CDR2 FQNNGV. V was pared by 3 bases and J by 8 bases, with 14 bases of the junction left unmatched. The CDR3 DNA reads as TGTGCCAGCAGCTTTGGTATCAGCGGGACAGGGAAGGATGAGCAGTTCTTC. Translated: CASSFGISGTGKDEQFF.

The CDR3 sequence: CASSLGRYGGNQPQHF. DNA for the CDR3: TGTGCCAGCAGTTTGGGCAGGTACGGAGGTAATCAGCCCCAGCATTTT. The gene calls are TRBV28 and TRBJ1-5; D is unresolved. The CDR3 has 16 amino acids. CDR1 is MDHEN and CDR2 is SYDVKM in the germline V gene. Trimming removed 3 bases from V and 4 bases from J, with 16 bases in between.

V usage is TRBV9 and J usage is TRBJ2-5, with a possible D match to TRBD2 (5 bases). The CDR3 sequence is 14 residues long. CDR1 and CDR2 (germline): SGDLS, YYNGEE. V lost 3 bases and J 5 bases, leaving 14 bases between the germline ends. CDR3 amino acids: CASSANRGQETQYF. The CDR3 DNA follows: TGTGCCAGCAGCGCCAACCGGGGTCAGGAGACCCAGTACTTC.

The chain couples TRBV28 to TRBJ1-5; 7 positions agree with TRBD1. The CDR3 covers 15 residues. Germline trimming cut 6 bases from V and 0 bases from J; bases unmatched to any gene: 5. Germline values: CDR1 MDHEN, CDR2 SYDVKM. The CDR3 loop is CASSPGTVSNQPQHF. CDR3 coding DNA: TGTGCCAGCAGCCCTGGGACAGTTAGCAATCAGCCCCAGCATTTT.

The V and J genes are TRBV7-9 and TRBJ2-5; D unclear. The CDR3 runs 12 residues. The germline V and J ends were trimmed by 2 bases and 4 bases, with 5 bases remaining between them. CDR1 and CDR2 (germline): SEHNR, FQNEAQ (reference sequence). The CDR3 coding sequence is TGTGCCAGCAGCTTACTGGCAGAGACCCAGTACTTC. It specifies CASSLLAETQYF.

This rearrangement joins TRBV6-1 to TRBJ2-1, with D perhaps TRBD2 (7 bases). Trimming removed 4 bases at V and 3 bases at J, with 16 bases between. The length of the CDR3 is 16 residues. In germline, CDR1 is MNHNS, CDR2 SASEGT. CDR3 sequence: CASSGGGDRYYNEQFF. CDR3 nucleotides: TGTGCCAGCAGTGGGGGGGGAGACAGGTACTACAATGAGCAGTTCTTC.

The gene calls are TRBV6-2 or TRBV6-3 and TRBJ1-2; D is possibly TRBD1 (5 bases). Germline-derived CDR1 and CDR2 are MNHEY and SVGEGT. The CDR3 has 17 amino acids. Trimming removed 2 bases at V and 2 bases at J, with 18 bases between. The DNA for the CDR3 is TGTGCCAGCAGTTACAACCCATCATACGGGGGAAACTATGGCTACACCTTC. Translating gives CASSYNPSYGGNYGYTF.

The CDR3 reads CASSWGQEYTEAFF. In nucleotides, the CDR3 is TGCGCCAGCAGCTGGGGACAGGAGTACACTGAAGCTTTCTTT. The chain carries TRBV5-1 and TRBJ1-1, with TRBD1 matching 8 bases. CDR1 and CDR2 (germline): SGHRS, YFSETQ. The CDR3 has 14 residues. V lost 3 bases, J lost 3 bases, and 4 bases stayed unmatched.

The chain employs TRBV19 and TRBJ2-5, with D possibly matching TRBD1 (6 bases). The CDR3 sequence is 13 residues long. With 5 bases removed from V and 2 bases from J, the gap between germline ends came to 9 bases. Germline CDR1 is LNHDA and CDR2 is SQIVND (reference sequence). This CDR3 is CASSATGQETQYF. Here the CDR3 DNA reads TGTGCCAGTAGTGCCACAGGGCAAGAGACCCAGTACTTC. Looking up the rest from reference TRBV19 and TRBJ2-5 gives the full variable domain: DGGITQSPKYLFRKEGQNVTLSCEQNLNHDAMYWYRQDPGQGLRLIYYSQIVNDFQKGDIAEGYSVSREKKESFPLTVTSAQKNPTAFYLCASSATGQETQYFGPGTRLLVL.

This rearrangement joins TRBV30 to TRBJ1-5; 8 positions agree with TRBD1. V lost 2 bases and J lost 9; bases outside the gene matches: 9. The CDR3 totals 14 residues. The germline gives CDR1 GTSNPN, CDR2 SVGIG (reference sequence). The CDR3 nucleotides read TGTGCCTGGAGTCAAGACAGGGGCTATGGGCCCCAGCATTTT. This sequence encodes CAWSQDRGYGPQHF.

CDR3 bases: TGTGCCACACAGGGCGGGGGCTATGGCTACACCTTC. Translation: CATQGGGYGYTF. The chain recombines TRBV12-3 or TRBV12-4 with TRBJ1-2; perhaps TRBD1 as D (6 bases). The CDR3 runs to 12 residues. The V and J ends lost 10 bases and 4 bases respectively, with 13 bases between them.

J is TRBJ2-3 and V is TRBV5-1; 8 positions agree with TRBD2. From germline, CDR1 is SGHRS and CDR2 YFSETQ. The CDR3 totals 15 residues. Trimming at V came to 3 bases and at J to 6 bases, leaving 9 bases not matched to a gene. In nucleotides, the CDR3 is TGCGCCAGCAGCTCCGGACTAGCTGACCTTGATACGCAGTATTTT. It specifies CASSSGLADLDTQYF.

This chain joins TRBV30 and TRBJ1-6; D remains ambiguous. The V end lost 2 bases, the J end lost 0 bases, and 5 bases lay between the germline ends. The CDR3 loop spans 14 amino acids. The germline V gene encodes CDR1 GTSNPN and CDR2 SVGIG (reference sequence). The CDR3 nucleotides are TGTGCCTGGAGTATAAACTCCTATAATTCACCCCTCCACTTT. Residues: CAWSINSYNSPLHF.

The V call is TRBV11-2, the J call TRBJ1-2; TRBD1 agrees at 9 bases. V shed 4 bases, J shed 6 bases, and the junction held 3 bases outside the gene matches. This CDR3 is built from 13 residues. Germline-derived CDR1 and CDR2 are SGHAT and FQNNGV. CDR3 region: CASSSTGGDGYTF. CDR3 bases: TGTGCCAGCAGCTCCACAGGGGGCGATGGCTACACCTTC.

The genes are TRBV7-9 and TRBJ2-2; D remains unclear. Germline assignment: CDR1 SEHNR and CDR2 FQNEAQ (reference sequence). The germline V and J ends were trimmed by 2 bases and 8 bases, with 9 bases remaining between them. The CDR3 sequence is 13 residues long. DNA of the CDR3: TGTGCCAGCAGCTTAAGCACTTCTGGGGAGCTGTTTTTT. Translating it yields CASSLSTSGELFF.

The chain links TRBV5-4 to TRBJ1-5; D possibly corresponds to TRBD1 (5 bases). Germline lookup yields CDR1 SGHNT and CDR2 YYREEE (reference sequence). The CDR3 consists of 15 residues. The ends were cut back, 0 bases at V and 2 bases at J, with 9 bases in the middle. In nucleotides, the CDR3 is TGTGCCAGCAGCTTGGACGGAGGGGGCAATCAGCCCCAGCATTTT. Residues: CASSLDGGGNQPQHF.

The chain uses TRBV7-9 and TRBJ2-2; the D is unclear. V shed 6 bases and J shed 0 bases, with 11 bases lying between them. The germline CDR1 and CDR2 sequences are SEHNR and FQNEAQ (reference sequence). The CDR3 loop spans 15 amino acids. The CDR3 DNA is TGTGCCAGCAGGGCTACTGAGGCGAACACCGGGGAGCTGTTTTTT. Translation gives CASRATEANTGELFF.

The chain has TRBV28 and TRBJ1-5, with D possibly matching TRBD1 (6 bases). CDR1 is MDHEN and CDR2 is SYDVKM in the germline V gene. V was cut by 5 bases and J by 0 bases, with 11 bases left in between. The CDR3 spans 15 residues. CDR3 bases: TGTGCCAGCAGTCTGGGGGCCCTTAGCAATCAGCCCCAGCATTTT. The encoded protein is CASSLGALSNQPQHF.

The genes are TRBV3-1 (or the pseudogene TRBV3-2) and TRBJ2-4; TRBD1 agrees at 10 bases. The length of the CDR3 is 18 residues. Germline trimming cut 4 bases from V and 0 bases from J; bases unmatched to any gene: 9. Germline V gene data show CDR1 as LGHDT and CDR2 as YNNKEL (reference sequence). CDR3 in DNA: TGTGCCAGCAGCCCGGGTACGACAGGGGGCCTAGCCAAAAACATTCAGTACTTC. Its translation: CASSPGTTGGLAKNIQYF.

The V and J genes are TRBV5-6 and TRBJ1-4; no reliable D call. Trimming stripped 0 bases from V and 10 bases from J, with 13 bases between. CDR1 is SGHDT, CDR2 YYEEEE, per germline. The CDR3 length is 14 residues. Here the CDR3 reads CASSLGGGVGKLFF. As DNA, the CDR3 is TGTGCCAGCAGCTTGGGAGGAGGTGTGGGAAAACTGTTTTTT. The full variable domain, in which reference TRBV5-6 and TRBJ1-4 provide the parts outside the CDR3, is DAGVTQSPTHLIKTRGQQVTLRCSPKSGHDTVSWYQQALGQGPQFIFQYYEEEERQRGNFPDRFSGHQFPNYSSELNVNALLLGDSALYLCASSLGGGVGKLFFGSGTQLSVL.

This chain connects TRBV7-2 to TRBJ2-3, with 8 nucleotides matching TRBD2. J gave up 4 bases and V 3 bases, and 3 bases lay outside the gene matches. In germline, CDR1 is SGHTA, CDR2 FQGNSA. The CDR3 sequence is 14 residues long. As DNA, the CDR3 is TGTGCCAGCAGCTTCGGGACTAGTTCAGATACGCAGTATTTT. Translated: CASSFGTSSDTQYF.

The rearrangement links TRBV2 to TRBJ1-1, with D unclear. Trimming removed 8 bases from V and 0 bases from J, with 16 bases in between. The CDR3 runs 15 residues. Germline assignment: CDR1 SNHLY and CDR2 FYNNEI. The DNA for the CDR3 is TGTGCCAGCGTGAGGGAACTAGGCGTGAACACTGAAGCTTTCTTT. Amino acid sequence: CASVRELGVNTEAFF.

This chain joins TRBV18 and TRBJ2-1; perhaps TRBD1 as D (5 bases). The CDR3 is 20 residues long. Looked up from germline, CDR1 is KGHSH and CDR2 is LQKENI. V was pared by 0 bases and J by 6 bases, with 27 bases between. CDR3 DNA sequence: TGTGCCAGCTCACCACCGACAACAGGAAACACTTTAACAAGATCCAATGAGCAGTTCTTC. Amino acid sequence: CASSPPTTGNTLTRSNEQFF.